This passage covers 30 T cell receptor beta chains from one sample sequenced in a study of molecular identifiers for immune sequencing clone quantification. One entry per CDR3 protein, called by TCRdb with MiXCR from the PCR reads. The table has about 510,000 distinct CDR3 sequences, around 25% seen once. The sequencing sample was made of naive CD8+ T cells from blood, with Jurkat cell RNA spiked in. Subset in this sample: FACS-sorted CD8+CD4-CCR7+CD45RA+ naive T cells. These receptors were taken from a human donor in good health. Some libraries in this study had Jurkat cell RNA spiked in.

The chain couples TRBV20-1 to TRBJ1-5, with 9 bases identical to TRBD1. The CDR3 consists of 16 residues. V was clipped by 6 bases and J by 0 bases; unmatched bases: 9. Germline CDR1 is DFQATT and CDR2 is SNEGSKA (reference sequence). This chain's CDR3 is CSASGTGTYSNQPQHF. CDR3 sequence (DNA): TGCAGTGCGTCCGGGACAGGGACCTATAGCAATCAGCCCCAGCATTTT.

The sample holds a few counts of this clonotype. The rearrangement uses TRBV5-8 and TRBJ1-1; D not certain. Trimming took off 4 bases at V and 0 bases at J, with 10 bases between the two ends. CDR3 length: 14 amino acids. Germline CDR1 reads SGHTS; CDR2 reads YDEGEE. DNA of the CDR3: TGTGCCAGCAGCCCACGCAGCATGAACACTGAAGCTTTCTTT. Its protein product is CASSPRSMNTEAFF.

The sample holds many counts of this clonotype. The chain uses TRBV29-1 and TRBJ2-3; no reliable D call. The germline V and J ends were trimmed by 6 bases and 1 base, with 14 bases remaining between them. The V gene's germline CDR1 is SQVTM and CDR2 ANQGSEA. The CDR3 sequence is 14 residues long. The CDR3 DNA reads as TGCAGCGTCGTAAAGGCGGTTCGCACAGATACGCAGTATTTT. Residues: CSVVKAVRTDTQYF.

This clonotype showed up many times. V gene TRBV4-3 combines with J gene TRBJ2-5; TRBD2 agrees at 7 bases. The CDR3 is 16 amino acids. J gave up 5 bases and V 0 bases, and 9 bases lay outside the gene matches. Germline loops: CDR1 LGHNA, CDR2 YSLEER. In DNA form, the CDR3 reads TGCGCCAGCAGCCAAGATAGGGGAGGGGTTCAGGAGACCCAGTACTTC. Protein sequence: CASSQDRGGVQETQYF.

This clonotype was found a few times. The CDR3 reads CASTLGLAGMNEQFF. DNA of the CDR3: TGTGCCAGCACCCTAGGACTAGCGGGAATGAATGAGCAGTTCTTC. The V and J genes are TRBV6-5 and TRBJ2-1, with 12 bases lining up with TRBD2. The CDR3 contains 15 residues. J lost 7 bases, V lost 7 bases, and 8 bases had no gene match. CDR1 MNHEY and CDR2 SVGAGI come from the germline V gene.

This clonotype was detected only a few times. The CDR3 DNA reads TGCAGCGTTGAAGCGGAGGACAGGGTTGGCGGGGAGCTGTTTTTT. Protein: CSVEAEDRVGGELFF. The chain links TRBV29-1 to TRBJ2-2; 8 bases align to TRBD1. After removal of 1 base from V and 7 bases from J, the junction contained 8 bases not matched to a gene. Germline V gives CDR1 SQVTM, CDR2 ANQGSEA. The CDR3 contains 15 residues.

In its sample, this clonotype was seen many times. The rearrangement uses TRBV5-1 and TRBJ1-2; D possibly corresponds to TRBD1 (6 bases). The CDR3 extends over 15 amino acids. V was shortened by 3 bases and J by 1 base, with 13 bases between the two germline ends. Germline-derived CDR1 and CDR2 are SGHRS and YFSETQ. The CDR3 reads CASSSTGFDNYGYTF. The CDR3 DNA reads TGCGCCAGCAGCTCGACAGGTTTTGATAACTATGGCTACACCTTC.

This clonotype turned up a few times. V usage is TRBV5-6 and J usage is TRBJ2-2; the match to TRBD2 covers 10 bases. CDR1 SGHDT and CDR2 YYEEEE come from the germline V gene. V trimming: 2 bases; J trimming: 8 bases; junction bases outside the gene matches: 6. This CDR3 spans 15 amino acids. Here the CDR3 reads CASSFLAGDQGELFF. In nucleotides, the CDR3 is TGTGCCAGCAGCTTTCTAGCGGGAGACCAAGGGGAGCTGTTTTTT.

The rearrangement links TRBV19 to TRBJ1-1; D gene unclear. The V end was cut by 3 bases, the J end by 1 base, with 9 bases between. This CDR3 region has 14 residues. The V gene's germline CDR1 is LNHDA and CDR2 SQIVND (reference sequence). DNA for the CDR3: TGTGCCAGTAGTATCCTCGACGGGAACACTGAAGCTTTCTTT. Its protein is CASSILDGNTEAFF.

This clonotype was found a few times. The chain links TRBV6-2 or TRBV6-3 to TRBJ1-2; D is possibly TRBD1 (5 bases). There are 14 residues in the CDR3. Trimming cost V 2 bases and J 8 bases, with 15 bases left between them. The V gene's germline CDR1 is MNHEY and CDR2 SVGEGT. Written as DNA, the CDR3 is TGTGCCAGCAGTTACGGGGCCGGTGGTGAAGGCTACACCTTC. Encoded protein: CASSYGAGGEGYTF.

In its sample, this clonotype was seen many times. The J gene is TRBJ2-5, the V gene TRBV2; TRBD2 matches at 7 bases. CDR3 length: 16 residues. CDR1 is SNHLY and CDR2 is FYNNEI in the germline V gene. Trimming took 0 bases from V and 4 from J; bases not matched to a gene: 8. CDR3 in DNA: TGTGCCAGCAGTGAAGCGCTTACTAGCGTGCCAGAGACCCAGTACTTC. It is translated as CASSEALTSVPETQYF.

This clonotype turned up a few times. The gene calls are TRBV2 and TRBJ2-3; 10 bases align to TRBD2. The CDR3 runs 16 residues. The V and J ends lost 8 bases and 4 bases, in that order; junction bases with no gene match: 12. Germline loops: CDR1 SNHLY, CDR2 FYNNEI. This CDR3 reads CASHLGLAGVADTQYF. The CDR3 nucleotides read TGTGCCAGCCACCTAGGCCTAGCGGGAGTTGCAGATACGCAGTATTTT. Drawing the rest from reference TRBV2 and TRBJ2-3, the complete variable domain is EPEVTQTPSHQVTQMGQEVILRCVPISNHLYFYWYRQILGQKVEFLVSFYNNEISEKSEIFDDQFSVERPDGSNFTLKIRSTKLEDSAMYFCASHLGLAGVADTQYFGPGTRLTVL.

This clonotype was found a few times. V usage is TRBV29-1 and J usage is TRBJ2-1; no clear D. The CDR3 runs 13 residues. Germline V lookup: CDR1 SQVTM, CDR2 ANQGSEA. V shed 2 bases and J shed 6 bases, with 11 bases lying between them. CDR3 coding DNA: TGCAGCGTTGAATTTAACAGCCTCAATGAGCAGTTCTTC. Its protein is CSVEFNSLNEQFF.

This clonotype has a handful of counts. The gene calls are TRBV12-3 or TRBV12-4 and TRBJ2-7, with TRBD1 as a possible D gene (5 bases). The CDR3 length is 15 residues. Trimming stripped 1 base from V and 0 bases from J, with 10 bases between. CDR3 DNA: TGTGCCAGCAGTTTAGTGGGGCGGTTCTCCTACGAGCAGTACTTC. This translates into CASSLVGRFSYEQYF.

Regarding this clonotype: A much larger clone lies one base from this, so it may be a read error. This rearrangement joins TRBV12-3 or TRBV12-4 to TRBJ2-7; 7 bases fit TRBD1. CDR3 size: 15 residues. The V gene end was trimmed by 5 bases and the J gene end by 2 bases; junction bases not matched to a gene: 9. The CDR3 coding sequence is TGTGCCAGCAGTGAGGCCGGGACAGCGCCCTACGAGCAGTACTTC. Protein product: CASSEAGTAPYEQYF.

V gene TRBV7-9 combines with J gene TRBJ2-1, with 7 bases fitting TRBD2. The CDR3 contains 14 residues. V lost 7 bases, J lost 6 bases, and 9 bases stayed unmatched. Germline CDR1 SEHNR, CDR2 FQNEAQ (reference sequence). CDR3 nucleotides: TGTGCCAGCATCTCTACGCGGGAGATCAATGAGCAGTTCTTC. Protein product: CASISTREINEQFF.

This clonotype was observed many times. The chain couples TRBV7-2 to TRBJ2-1, with D possibly matching TRBD1 (6 bases). The V end lost 8 bases, the J end lost 0 bases, and 14 bases lay between the germline ends. CDR3 length equals 15 residues. Germline CDR1 and CDR2: SGHTA and FQGNSA. This CDR3 reads CASADTGISYNEQFF. The CDR3 DNA is TGTGCCAGCGCTGATACAGGGATCTCCTACAATGAGCAGTTCTTC. The full variable domain, with the rest looked up from reference TRBV7-2 and TRBJ2-1, is GAGVSQSPSNKVTEKGKDVELRCDPISGHTALYWYRQSLGQGLEFLIYFQGNSAPDKSGLPSDRFSAERTGGSVSTLTIQRTQQEDSAVYLCASADTGISYNEQFFGPGTRLTVL.

The chain has TRBV7-9 and TRBJ2-3; 8 bases fit TRBD2. Germline V lookup: CDR1 SEHNR, CDR2 FQNEAQ (reference sequence). CDR3 length: 15 residues. With V trimmed by 2 bases and J by 4 bases, 5 bases remained unmatched. CDR3 region: CASSLTGGASDTQYF. In DNA form, the CDR3 reads TGTGCCAGCAGCTTAACCGGGGGGGCCTCAGATACGCAGTATTTT.

The rearrangement joins TRBV11-2 to TRBJ2-7, with 7 bases that match TRBD1. The CDR3 consists of 14 residues. V trimming: 4 bases; J trimming: 4 bases; junction bases outside the gene matches: 7. The germline V gene has CDR1 SGHAT and CDR2 FQNNGV. The CDR3 DNA sequence: TGTGCCAGCAGCTCACTGACAGGGCGATACGAGCAGTACTTC. Translated: CASSSLTGRYEQYF.

The table lists this clonotype with a few counts. This chain uses TRBV10-3 with TRBJ2-7; D may match TRBD1 or TRBD2 (5 bases each). V was trimmed by 3 bases and J by 5 bases, leaving 8 bases between them. CDR1 ENHRY and CDR2 SYGVKD come from the germline V gene. This CDR3 contains 12 residues. The CDR3 loop reads CAISDRENEQYF. The CDR3 DNA sequence: TGTGCCATCAGTGACAGGGAGAACGAGCAGTACTTC.

As to this clonotype: A much larger clone lies a single base off, so this may be a read error. This chain connects TRBV6-2 or TRBV6-3 to TRBJ2-7; D perhaps matches TRBD2 (5 bases). Germline CDR1 is MNHEY and CDR2 is SVGEGT. V dropped 2 bases and J dropped 3 bases, with 8 bases sitting between them. The CDR3 sequence is 13 residues long. The CDR3, as DNA: TGTGCCAGCAGTTACGAGGGTTTCTACGAGCAGTACTTC. Protein: CASSYEGFYEQYF.

The V call is TRBV10-1, the J call TRBJ2-7, with unresolved D. CDR1 is WNHNN and CDR2 is SYGVQD in the germline V gene (reference sequence). The CDR3 consists of 14 residues. V was clipped by 2 bases and J by 0 bases, with 8 bases between them. CDR3 sequence reads: CASSESPGSYEQYF. As DNA, the CDR3 is TGCGCCAGCAGTGAGAGTCCGGGCTCCTACGAGCAGTACTTC.

This clonotype was observed many times. This sequence joins TRBV28 and TRBJ1-1; no firm D call. The germline V and J ends were trimmed by 5 bases and 11 bases, with 18 bases remaining between them. Germline CDR1 and CDR2: MDHEN and SYDVKM. This CDR3 is built from 13 residues. Here the CDR3 reads CASSPRAPGKAFF. The CDR3 region has the DNA TGTGCCAGCAGTCCTAGGGCCCCGGGAAAGGCTTTCTTT.

This CDR3 is CSASFGTGELFF. CDR3 coding DNA: TGCAGTGCTAGTTTCGGTACCGGGGAGCTGTTTTTT. The chain couples TRBV20-1 to TRBJ2-2; D unresolved. Per the germline V gene, CDR1 is DFQATT and CDR2 is SNEGSKA (reference sequence). The V end was cut by 3 bases, the J end by 5 bases, with 7 bases between. This CDR3 spans 12 amino acids.

This clonotype appeared a few times. The DNA for the CDR3 is TGTGCCAGCAGCCACAGAGGGTCCCCTCAGAATGAGCAGTTCTTC. Protein product: CASSHRGSPQNEQFF. The V and J genes are TRBV7-9 and TRBJ2-1, with a tentative D call TRBD2 (5 bases). Trimming removed 5 bases from V and 7 bases from J, with 18 bases in between. The CDR3 length is 15 residues. Germline V gene sequence: CDR1 SEHNR, CDR2 FQNEAQ (reference sequence).

In the case of this clonotype: This may arise from a read error, as a much more abundant clone is one base away. The rearrangement joins TRBV29-1 to TRBJ2-1, with TRBD1 identical over 7 bases. This CDR3 contains 15 residues. Germline V gene sequence: CDR1 SQVTM, CDR2 ANQGSEA. The CDR3 DNA follows: TGCGGCGTCCTGGAACGGGACAGCTCCTACAATGAGCAGTTCTTC. Translated, it gives CGVLERDSSYNEQFF.

The V gene is TRBV20-1, the J gene TRBJ2-6; D not resolved. Germline CDR1 reads DFQATT; CDR2 reads SNEGSKA (reference sequence). The CDR3 runs 12 residues. V gave up 1 base and J gave up 4 bases, with 2 bases separating them. The CDR3 sequence: CSARGGANVLTF. The CDR3 nucleotides read TGCAGTGCTAGAGGGGGGGCCAACGTCCTGACTTTC.

This chain links TRBV9 with TRBJ1-1, with D perhaps TRBD1 (5 bases). V shed 3 bases and J shed 6 bases, with 12 bases lying between them. CDR3 length equals 13 residues. CDR1 and CDR2 from the germline V gene are SGDLS and YYNGEE. The CDR3 protein is CASSEEGNAEAFF. CDR3 bases: TGTGCCAGCAGCGAGGAGGGGAATGCTGAAGCTTTCTTT. Based on the CDR3 plus reference TRBV9 and TRBJ1-1, the full variable domain is DSGVTQTPKHLITATGQRVTLRCSPRSGDLSVYWYQQSLDQGLQFLIQYYNGEERAKGNILERFSAQQFPDLHSELNLSSLELGDSALYFCASSEEGNAEAFFGQGTRLTVV.

A remark on this clonotype: Being one base from a much bigger clone, this may be a read error. The chain couples TRBV29-1 to TRBJ1-4; D uncertain. CDR3 length equals 11 residues. From germline, CDR1 is SQVTM and CDR2 ANQGSEA. The CDR3 here is CSAKAFGFSVF. The CDR3 DNA sequence: TGCAGCGCGAAGGCCTTTGGATTTTCGGTTTTT.

This chain uses TRBV5-4 with TRBJ2-7, with 9 bases matching TRBD2. This CDR3 comprises 14 residues. CDR1 and CDR2 (germline): SGHNT, YYREEE (reference sequence). After removal of 4 bases from V and 5 bases from J, the junction contained 7 bases not matched to a gene. CDR3 sequence: CASSPGLAVDEQYF. As DNA, the CDR3 is TGTGCCAGCAGCCCGGGACTAGCTGTCGACGAGCAGTACTTC. The full variable domain, its missing parts supplied by reference TRBV5-4 and TRBJ2-7, is ETGVTQSPTHLIKTRGQQVTLRCSSQSGHNTVSWYQQALGQGPQFIFQYYREEENGRGNFPPRFSGLQFPNYSSELNVNALELDDSALYLCASSPGLAVDEQYFGPGTRLTVT.